The rows below give T cell receptor beta chains drawn from one sample of a study of cytotoxic CD8 clonotypes in ibrutinib-treated CLL. Only in-frame clones appear in the TCRdb table, and some are missing; sequencing was by immunoSEQ multiplex PCR. The sample lists some 200,000 clones; about 72% were seen once. The sequencing used PBMCs, collected after 24 months of ibrutinib treatment. The source is a human donor with chronic lymphocytic leukemia. CDR3s leave out the opening cysteine and the closing phenylalanine or tryptophan. D genes are given only for firm matches.

ASSLTVWGEQF,.,TRBV7-3,11
ASSLALGLAESYEQY,TRBD2,TRBV7-9,15
AWSRQGAETQY,TRBD1,TRBV30,11
ASSLIAGTGIYTPEAF,TRBD1,TRBV13,16
ASSQTPGTELF,.,TRBV9,11
ASSMGQETQY,.,TRBV19,10
ASSLGGTATHYGYT,.,TRBV13,14
ASSLWAGTEPYEQY,TRBD1,TRBV7-9,14
ASSLVKSRQPQH,.,TRBV5-8,12
ASSLARHMNTGELF,.,TRBV5-4,14
ASSPGQGYEQY,TRBD1,TRBV7-3,11
AWSVLPAGVTQY,.,TRBV30,12
ASSHAPGTDTQY,.,TRBV7-9,12
ASKTRDLADTQY,.,TRBV6-4,12